This T cell receptor beta chain was obtained from a study of blood T cell repertoires in COVID-19. Across the whole study: COVID-19 samples collected from the United States, Italy and Spain covered acute and convalescent phases.

Donors were grouped by their self-reported clinical history. Germline assignment: CDR1 SGHTA and CDR2 FQGNSA. V lost 2 bases and J lost 5; bases outside the gene matches: 3. The CDR3 sequence is 14 residues long. Libraries were prepared by immunoSEQ multiplex PCR; TCRdb keeps only in-frame clonotypes and omits some of them. This table has 200,000 or so clones, 84% appearing once. J is TRBJ2-5 and V is TRBV7-2, with TRBD2 matching 9 bases. The sample taken for sequencing was PBMCs or T cells enriched from blood (not recorded which). This sequence was found in a man in his forties who had recovered from COVID-19. The CDR3 nucleotides read TGTGCCAGCAGCTTACAAGCGGGGGGTGAGACCCAGTACTTC. Translating gives CASSLQAGGETQYF.